This is a list of T cell receptor beta chains from one sample in a study of T cells in Graves' hyperthyroidism and ophthalmopathy. TCRdb re-analysed the multiplex PCR reads in MiXCR, keeping a single row per CDR3 protein. The repertoire has 500,000 to 550,000 distinct CDR3 sequences, about 20% of them found once; the top ten carry roughly 29%. Input material: blood. All receptors derive from a man between 18 and 35 years old with Graves' hyperthyroidism. Both conserved end residues are part of each CDR3. D genes are given only for firm matches. Clone size, where shown, is once, few, many, or a class for clones that have expanded.

D	V	size	J	DNA	CDR3
.	TRBV28	few	TRBJ2-5	TGTGCCAGCAGCCTTAAAGGATGGACGGACCAAGAGACCCAGTACTTC	CASSLKGWTDQETQYF
.	TRBV6-2/TRBV6-3	many	TRBJ2-7	TGTGCCAGCAGTTACTTTGTGCACGGCACTGGGGAGCAGTACTTC	CASSYFVHGTGEQYF
TRBD1	TRBV12-3/TRBV12-4	few	TRBJ1-5	TGTGCCAGCAGTTTAGCGGACAGGGAGGGTCAGCCCCAGCATTTT	CASSLADREGQPQHF
TRBD1	TRBV2	many	TRBJ1-1	TGTGCCAGCAGCGTATTAGACAGGGCAAATGCTGAAGCTTTCTTT	CASSVLDRANAEAFF
.	TRBV7-8	many	TRBJ1-2	TGTGCCAGCAGCTTAGGGTGGGGTTACAGGGACCGTGACTATGGCTACACCTTC	CASSLGWGYRDRDYGYTF
TRBD1	TRBV20-1	many	TRBJ1-1	TGCAGTGCTGCGGACAGGAAGAACACTGAAGCTTTCTTT	CSAADRKNTEAFF
.	TRBV27	many	TRBJ1-2	TGTGCCAGCAGAATCGGGACATATGGCTACACCTTC	CASRIGTYGYTF
TRBD1	TRBV12-3/TRBV12-4	many	TRBJ1-1	TGTGCCAGCAGTTTTCCCAAGGGACAGTTCATGAACACTGAAGCTTTCTTT	CASSFPKGQFMNTEAFF
TRBD1	TRBV19	many	TRBJ1-1	TGTGCCAGTAGTACCCCCGCTGGGACAGGGGGCACTGAAGCTTTCTTT	CASSTPAGTGGTEAFF
.	TRBV4-1	many	TRBJ1-1	TGCGCCAGCAGCCAAGAGCTGGGACGGATGAACACTGAAGCTTTCTTT	CASSQELGRMNTEAFF
.	TRBV2	.	TRBJ1-1	TGTGCCAGCAGTGAGGTTCGGGCTTCGAACACTGAAGCTTTCTTT	CASSEVRASNTEAFF
.	TRBV20-1	many	TRBJ1-5	TGCAGTGCTACCCTCGAAGGACAGTTCAATCAGCCCCAGCATTTT	CSATLEGQFNQPQHF
.	TRBV19	few	TRBJ2-2	TGTGCCAGTACCACTGGGCAGTTTACCGGGGAGCTGTTTTTT	CASTTGQFTGELFF
.	TRBV12-3/TRBV12-4	many	TRBJ1-2	TGTGCCAGCAGTCCCATTCCGTCGGGTACAAGGGCGAATGGCTACACCTTC	CASSPIPSGTRANGYTF
.	TRBV6-1	.	TRBJ2-7	TGTGCCAGCAGGAACCCTCCCCACTCCTACGAGCAGTACTTC	CASRNPPHSYEQYF
.	TRBV18	.	TRBJ1-1	TGTGCCAGCTCACCCAAAGAAACAGGGTTTTATACTGAAGCTTTCTTT	CASSPKETGFYTEAFF
.	TRBV2	.	TRBJ2-7	TGTGCCAGCAGTCCGTACATAATCACTACCACCTACGAGCAGTACTTC	CASSPYIITTTYEQYF
.	TRBV19	many	TRBJ1-2	TGTGCCAGTAGTACGGAAGCAACCTATGGCTACACCTTC	CASSTEATYGYTF
.	TRBV12-3/TRBV12-4	many	TRBJ2-5	TGTGCCAGCAGTTCCCGCTCCCCACCAGAAGAGACCCAGTACTTC	CASSSRSPPEETQYF
TRBD2	TRBV6-2/TRBV6-3	few	TRBJ2-5	TGTGCCAGCAGCAAACCTACCGGGACTAGCGGGAAACGAGAGACCCAGTACTTC	CASSKPTGTSGKRETQYF
.	TRBV6-2/TRBV6-3	.	TRBJ1-1	TGTGCCAGCAGGGAACGGGGGCTGACGACTGAAGCTTTCTTT	CASRERGLTTEAFF
.	TRBV25-1	many	TRBJ2-7	TGTGCCAGCAGTGACACTCCCGACGACTACGAGCAGTACTTC	CASSDTPDDYEQYF
TRBD1	TRBV28	many	TRBJ2-7	TGTGCCAGCAGTCCCCGGACAGGGGGCGAACACGAGCAGTACTTC	CASSPRTGGEHEQYF
TRBD1	TRBV9	many	TRBJ1-2	TGTGCCAGCGAACCCATGGCCGGGACAGGTGGCTACACCTTC	CASEPMAGTGGYTF
.	TRBV6-1	.	TRBJ2-5	TGTGCCAGCAGTCCGGGACGCAGGTACCAAGAGACCCAGTACTTC	CASSPGRRYQETQYF
.	TRBV9	many	TRBJ2-7	TGTGCCAGCAGCGTAGACCCCACCTACGAGCAGTACTTC	CASSVDPTYEQYF
.	TRBV7-9	few	TRBJ2-2	TGTGCCAGCAGCGCCTCACCCGGGGAGCTGTTTTTT	CASSASPGELFF
TRBD1	TRBV20-1	many	TRBJ2-4	TGCAGTGCTAGGGCGACAGGGGGCAAAAACATTCAGTACTTC	CSARATGGKNIQYF
TRBD1	TRBV5-1	many	TRBJ2-3	TGCGCCAGCAGCTTGGATGGGACAGGGGGGGATACGCAGTATTTT	CASSLDGTGGDTQYF
.	TRBV7-6	many	TRBJ2-5	TGTGCCAGCAGCCCCCAGCGGGTTTGGGGGGAGACCCAGTACTTC	CASSPQRVWGETQYF
.	TRBV6-4	many	TRBJ1-1	TGTGCCAGCAGTACCGGTTATCCGAACACTGAAGCTTTCTTT	CASSTGYPNTEAFF
TRBD1	TRBV7-9	.	TRBJ1-2	TGTGCCAGCAGCTCAGGGGGCTATAACTATGGCTACACCTTC	CASSSGGYNYGYTF
.	TRBV14	many	TRBJ1-3	TGTGCCAGCAGCACTCACACACCAACACCTGGAAACACCATATATTTT	CASSTHTPTPGNTIYF
.	TRBV6-2/TRBV6-3	.	TRBJ1-1	TGTGCCAGCAGTTACTCGATTGGTGGAGCTGAAGCTTTCTTT	CASSYSIGGAEAFF
TRBD2	TRBV7-2	many	TRBJ2-7	TGTGCCAGCCGATCTCAGGGAGGGAATTACGAGCAGTACTTC	CASRSQGGNYEQYF
.	TRBV20-1	many	TRBJ2-7	TGCAGTGCCGAAGCGACCGGGACACCGTCCGAGCAGTACTTC	CSAEATGTPSEQYF
TRBD2	TRBV10-3	many	TRBJ2-7	TGTGCCATCAGTGAGGGACTAGAGGGCGAGCAGTACTTC	CAISEGLEGEQYF
TRBD2	TRBV12-3/TRBV12-4	.	TRBJ2-6	TGTGCCAGCACACGCGGGGGGACTTCTGGGGCCAACGTCCTGACTTTC	CASTRGGTSGANVLTF
.	TRBV6-1	many	TRBJ1-6	TGTGCCAGCAGTGTGACGAGGATGAATTCACCCCTCCACTTT	CASSVTRMNSPLHF
TRBD2	TRBV28	.	TRBJ2-5	TGTGCCAGCAGTACTAGCGGGGGGGCAGAAGAGACCCAGTACTTC	CASSTSGGAEETQYF
TRBD1	TRBV6-1	.	TRBJ1-2	TGTGCCAGCACACCGTGGACAGGGGCAAACTATGGCTACACCTTC	CASTPWTGANYGYTF
.	TRBV20-1	.	TRBJ2-7	TGCAGCGGCCTCGCAAACCGCTACGAGCAGTACTTC	CSGLANRYEQYF
.	TRBV11-2	few	TRBJ2-4	TGTGCTGGAGGGGGCCGTGCCAAAAACATTCAGTACTTC	CAGGGRAKNIQYF
.	TRBV12-3/TRBV12-4	.	TRBJ2-3	TGTGCCAGCAGTTTACGACAGAGCACAGATACGCAGTATTTT	CASSLRQSTDTQYF
TRBD1	TRBV2	.	TRBJ2-7	TGTGCCAGCAGTGAACAGGGGGTAAAAGAGCAGTACTTC	CASSEQGVKEQYF
.	TRBV12-3/TRBV12-4	.	TRBJ1-5	TGTGCCAGCAGTTCCGGGGTCGTGCCCCAGCATTTT	CASSSGVVPQHF
.	TRBV6-5	many	TRBJ1-1	TGTGCCAGCAGTTACGGGGCCGTCATGAACACTGAAGCTTTCTTT	CASSYGAVMNTEAFF